Each of the 21 T cell receptor beta chains below was sequenced from the same sample in a study of immune cell composition in non-small cell lung cancer. Profiling relied on immunoSEQ multiplex PCR, and the TCRdb table lists in-frame clones only, not all of them. The sample carries 3,300 or so clones, 60% to 75% recorded once. Normal lung was taken at the farthest possible site, at least 3 cm from tumour. Input material: non-adjacent lung tissue. These receptors were obtained from a human donor with non-small cell lung cancer.

This clone was picked up one time. The gene calls are TRBV27 and TRBJ2-7, with 7 bases identical to TRBD2. This CDR3 is 14 amino acids long. Per the germline V gene, CDR1 is MNHEY and CDR2 is SMNVEV (reference sequence). V shed 8 bases, J shed 2 bases, and the junction held 9 bases outside the gene matches. DNA for the CDR3: TGTGCCAGCCGCTCAGGGAGGGGAGCCTACGAGCAGTACTTC. Protein product: CASRSGRGAYEQYF.

This chain links TRBV6-5 with TRBJ2-7; unclear D gene. Trimming left V 8 bases short and J 3 bases short, with 8 bases between. Per the germline V gene, CDR1 is MNHEY and CDR2 is SVGAGI. The CDR3 runs 11 residues. The CDR3 protein is CASSANYEQYF. CDR3 sequence (DNA): TGTGCCAGCTCCGCTAACTACGAGCAGTACTTC.

This clone is labeled medium-sized. This rearrangement joins TRBV5-6 to TRBJ2-1, with 7 positions matching TRBD2. This CDR3 spans 13 amino acids. The trim removed 1 base at V and 14 bases at J, leaving 9 bases unmatched. CDR1 and CDR2 from the germline V gene are SGHDT and YYEEEE. The CDR3 DNA reads TGTGCCAGCAGCTTGACTACTAGCGTGTTAGAGTTCTTC. This gives the protein CASSLTTSVLEFF.

To note about this clone: At one boundary the junction diverges from the germline segment, which might be a read error. The chain uses TRBV28 and TRBJ1-4, with TRBD1 matching over 7 bases. Germline CDR1 is MDHEN and CDR2 is SYDVKM. The CDR3 is made up of 16 amino acids. CDR3 bases: TGCGCCGCTCACCCTCAGACAGGGAAGTTCGGTGAAAAACTGTTTTTT. This translates into CAAHPQTGKFGEKLFF.

V gene TRBV10-2 combines with J gene TRBJ2-2; D gene unclear. V was shortened by 7 bases and J by 0 bases, with 12 bases between the two germline ends. CDR3 length: 15 residues. The germline V gene has CDR1 WSHSY and CDR2 SAAADI. CDR3 nucleotide sequence: TGCGCCAGCACCACTGACTGGGCGAACACCGGGGAGCTGTTTTTT. Translation: CASTTDWANTGELFF.

V is TRBV27 and J is TRBJ2-1; maybe TRBD2 (6 bases). Trimming took 3 bases from V and 7 from J, leaving 25 bases between them. The CDR3 is 18 residues long. Germline-derived CDR1 and CDR2 are MNHEY and SMNVEV (reference sequence). Here the CDR3 DNA reads TGTGCCAGCAGTTTTACTCTCGTCAGGGCGGGACGTGAGAATGAGCAGTTCTTC. Residues: CASSFTLVRAGRENEQFF.

As DNA, the CDR3 is TGTGCCAGCAGAAATACAGGGGACACTGAAGCTTTCTTT. This encodes CASRNTGDTEAFF. This chain links TRBV27 with TRBJ1-1, with TRBD1 matching over 7 bases. Losses at the gene ends were 6 bases for V and 3 bases for J; bases not matched to a gene: 4. The CDR3 contains 13 residues. Germline CDR1 MNHEY, CDR2 SMNVEV (reference sequence).

This clone was seen a handful of times. The chain uses TRBV2 and TRBJ2-2, with D maybe TRBD2 (5 bases). V was clipped by 8 bases and J by 7 bases, with 11 bases between them. This CDR3 contains 12 residues. Germline V CDR1 and CDR2: SNHLY, FYNNEI. The CDR3 here is CASGGSGGELFF. The DNA for the CDR3 is TGTGCCAGCGGAGGTTCCGGCGGGGAGCTGTTTTTT.

This chain links TRBV6-1 with TRBJ2-7; 7 nucleotides align to TRBD1. Trimming took 7 bases from V and 3 from J; bases not matched to a gene: 12. The CDR3 runs 15 residues. CDR1 and CDR2 (germline): MNHNS, SASEGT. The CDR3 region has the DNA TGTGCCAGCACCCCCTCGAGGGGGCTTAGCTACGAGCAGTACTTC. This encodes CASTPSRGLSYEQYF.

The chain employs TRBV7-9 and TRBJ1-2; perhaps TRBD1 as D (6 bases). Germline assignment: CDR1 SEHNR and CDR2 FQNEAQ (reference sequence). CDR3 length: 15 amino acids. The V end was cut by 4 bases, the J end by 5 bases, with 17 bases between. The CDR3 DNA follows: TGTGCCAGCAGCTCTTCAGGGGCCCCTCTATATGGCTACACCTTC. It specifies CASSSSGAPLYGYTF.

The rearrangement links TRBV6-5 to TRBJ2-1; D unclear. This CDR3 contains 13 residues. CDR1 and CDR2 from the germline V gene are MNHEY and SVGAGI. V dropped 8 bases and J dropped 4 bases, with 12 bases sitting between them. CDR3 amino acids: CASLKTGYNEQFF. DNA of the CDR3: TGTGCCAGCCTTAAGACTGGTTACAATGAGCAGTTCTTC.

The chain combines TRBV11-2 with TRBJ2-3; 9 positions agree with TRBD1. This CDR3 has 15 amino acids. Germline-derived CDR1 and CDR2 are SGHAT and FQNNGV. The J segment lost 2 bases and the V segment lost 3 bases, leaving 3 bases of the junction unmatched. CDR3: CASSLGQGHTDTQYF. The CDR3, as DNA: TGTGCCAGCAGCTTGGGACAGGGCCACACAGATACGCAGTATTTT.

The chain uses TRBV5-1 and TRBJ2-6, with D possibly matching TRBD2 (6 bases). CDR1 is SGHRS, CDR2 YFSETQ, per germline. With 4 bases removed from V and 0 bases from J, the gap between germline ends came to 8 bases. CDR3 length: 15 amino acids. The CDR3 sequence is CASSPAGSGANVLTF. In nucleotides, the CDR3 is TGCGCCAGCAGCCCAGCGGGCTCTGGGGCCAACGTCCTGACTTTC.

The genes are TRBV4-3 and TRBJ1-3, with 10 bases fitting TRBD1. The CDR3 sequence is 16 residues long. Germline CDR1 reads LGHNA; CDR2 reads YSLEER. V shed 5 bases, J shed 2 bases, and the junction held 6 bases outside the gene matches. This CDR3 reads CASSNDGTGAGNTIYF. The DNA of the CDR3 is TGCGCCAGCAGCAACGACGGGACAGGGGCTGGAAACACCATATATTTT.

The chain has TRBV2 and TRBJ1-5, with a possible D match to TRBD1 (6 bases). The V gene lost 10 bases and the J gene lost 6 bases, with 22 bases spanning the gap. Germline V gives CDR1 SNHLY, CDR2 FYNNEI. The CDR3 runs 15 residues. This chain's CDR3 is CATEGMAGAGQPQHF. DNA for the CDR3: TGTGCCACCGAAGGTATGGCAGGGGCGGGTCAGCCCCAGCATTTT.

The chain employs TRBV6-1 and TRBJ1-5; unclear D gene. V was shortened by 5 bases and J by 6 bases, with 11 bases between the two germline ends. The germline V gene encodes CDR1 MNHNS and CDR2 SASEGT. The CDR3 runs 13 residues. CDR3 DNA: TGTGCCAGCAGTAAAGAGGAGGGTCAGCCCCAGCATTTT. Protein product: CASSKEEGQPQHF.

The chain couples TRBV21-1 to TRBJ2-7; the table's D gene call, TRBD2, was not cross checked with the DNA. TRBV21-1 is termed a pseudogene. CDR3 length: 17 residues. CDR3 nucleotides: TGTGCCAGCAGCTACTCTCAACGGACTAGCGGGAGTAAAGAGCAGTACTTC. It specifies CASSYSQRTSGSKEQYF.

The chain joins TRBV5-4 to TRBJ2-7, with 10 bases matching TRBD2. Trimming cost V 4 bases and J 5 bases; bases outside gene matches: 9. CDR3 size: 15 residues. The germline V gene has CDR1 SGHNT and CDR2 YYREEE (reference sequence). Written as DNA, the CDR3 is TGTGCCAGCAGCCCGAATCCAGCGGGGGGGAACGAGCAGTACTTC. It is translated as CASSPNPAGGNEQYF.

V and J are TRBV10-2 and TRBJ2-4; a possible D gene is TRBD2 (5 bases). Germline CDR1 reads WSHSY; CDR2 reads SAAADI. The CDR3 length is 14 residues. V was pared by 4 bases and J by 5 bases, with 12 bases between. The CDR3 DNA sequence: TGCGCCAGCAGTGCCGCGGGTGCGGAAAACATTCAGTACTTC. Translating it yields CASSAAGAENIQYF.

J is TRBJ2-5 and V is TRBV29-1; 8 nucleotides line up with TRBD1. Germline V gene lookup returns CDR1 SQVTM and CDR2 ANQGSEA. This CDR3 spans 13 amino acids. The junction had 10 bases not matched to a gene; V was cut back by 7 bases and J by 6 bases. In DNA form, the CDR3 reads TGCAGCGGCACCCCGACAGGGGAACAGACCCAGTACTTC. Translated: CSGTPTGEQTQYF.

The chain carries TRBV5-6 and TRBJ1-2; no clear D. The CDR3 covers 13 residues. V was cut by 1 base and J by 5 bases, with 9 bases left in between. Germline-derived CDR1 and CDR2 are SGHDT and YYEEEE. The CDR3 DNA follows: TGTGCCAGCAGCTTGAGCTCCGATTATGGCTACACCTTC. This gives the protein CASSLSSDYGYTF.